This TCR beta chain was retrieved from a study of blood T cell repertoires in COVID-19. The method was immunoSEQ multiplex PCR; TCRdb's version includes in-frame clones alone and lacks a portion of them. The data show approximately 140,000 clones, around four fifths seen once. J lost 6 bases, V lost 10 bases, and 5 bases had no gene match. The germline CDR1 and CDR2 sequences are MDHEN and SYDVKM. The CDR3 runs to 12 residues. This clone was seen a few times. The TCR sequence derives from a woman aged 40 to 55 with active or convalescent COVID-19. Sequenced sample: peripheral blood. This chain connects TRBV28 to TRBJ2-2; 7 bases match TRBD2. The CDR3 loop reads CAILRGAGELFF. CDR3 nucleotides: TGTGCCATCCTCCGGGGGGCCGGGGAGCTGTTTTTT.